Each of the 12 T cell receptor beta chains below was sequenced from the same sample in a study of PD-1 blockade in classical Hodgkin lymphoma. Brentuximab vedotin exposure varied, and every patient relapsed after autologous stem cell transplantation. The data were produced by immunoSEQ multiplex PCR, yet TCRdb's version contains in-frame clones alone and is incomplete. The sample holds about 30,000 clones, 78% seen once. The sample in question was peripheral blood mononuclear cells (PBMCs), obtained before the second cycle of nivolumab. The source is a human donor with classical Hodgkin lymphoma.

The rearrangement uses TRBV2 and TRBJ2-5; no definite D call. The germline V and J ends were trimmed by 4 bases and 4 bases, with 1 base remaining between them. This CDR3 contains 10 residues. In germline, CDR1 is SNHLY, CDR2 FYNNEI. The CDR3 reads CASSVETQYF. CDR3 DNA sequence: TGTGCCAGCAGTGTAGAGACCCAGTACTTC.

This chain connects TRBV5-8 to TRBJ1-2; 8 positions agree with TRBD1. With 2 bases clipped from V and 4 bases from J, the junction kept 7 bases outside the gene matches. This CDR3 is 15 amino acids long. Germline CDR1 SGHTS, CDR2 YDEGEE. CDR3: CASSFRTGSGYGYTF. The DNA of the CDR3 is TGTGCCAGCAGCTTCCGGACAGGGTCAGGCTATGGCTACACCTTC.

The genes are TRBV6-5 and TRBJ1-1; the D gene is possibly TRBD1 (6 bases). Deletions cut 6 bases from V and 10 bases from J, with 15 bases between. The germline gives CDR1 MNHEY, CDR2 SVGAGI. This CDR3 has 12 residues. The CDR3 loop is CASRRVGGVAFF. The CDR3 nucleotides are TGTGCCAGCAGGCGTGTAGGGGGGGTAGCTTTCTTT.

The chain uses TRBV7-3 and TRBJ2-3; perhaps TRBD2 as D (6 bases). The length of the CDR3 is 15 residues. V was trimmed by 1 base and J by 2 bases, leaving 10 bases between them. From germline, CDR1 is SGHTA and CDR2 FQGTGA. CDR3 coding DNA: TGTGCCAGCAGCTTAAGGGCGGGGCCCACAGATACGCAGTATTTT. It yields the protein CASSLRAGPTDTQYF.

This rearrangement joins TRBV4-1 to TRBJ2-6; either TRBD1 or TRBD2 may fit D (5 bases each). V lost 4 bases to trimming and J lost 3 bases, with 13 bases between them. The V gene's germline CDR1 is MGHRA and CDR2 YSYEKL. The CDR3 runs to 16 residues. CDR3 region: CASSPYEGSGANVLTF. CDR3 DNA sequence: TGCGCCAGCAGCCCTTACGAGGGGAGTGGGGCCAACGTCCTGACTTTC.

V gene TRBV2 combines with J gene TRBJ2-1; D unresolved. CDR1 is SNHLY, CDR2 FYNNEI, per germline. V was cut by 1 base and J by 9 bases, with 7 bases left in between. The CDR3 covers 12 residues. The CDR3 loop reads CASSEDNGEQFF. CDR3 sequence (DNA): TGTGCCAGCAGTGAAGACAACGGTGAGCAGTTCTTC. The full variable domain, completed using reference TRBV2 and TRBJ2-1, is EPEVTQTPSHQVTQMGQEVILRCVPISNHLYFYWYRQILGQKVEFLVSFYNNEISEKSEIFDDQFSVERPDGSNFTLKIRSTKLEDSAMYFCASSEDNGEQFFGPGTRLTVL.

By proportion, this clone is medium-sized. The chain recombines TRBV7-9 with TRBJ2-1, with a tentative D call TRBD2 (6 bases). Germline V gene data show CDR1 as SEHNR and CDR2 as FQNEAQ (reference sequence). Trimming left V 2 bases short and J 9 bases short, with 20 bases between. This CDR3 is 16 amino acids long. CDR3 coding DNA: TGTGCCAGCAGCTTACATGACCGGGGGTTTCTTAGTGAGCAGTTCTTC. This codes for CASSLHDRGFLSEQFF.

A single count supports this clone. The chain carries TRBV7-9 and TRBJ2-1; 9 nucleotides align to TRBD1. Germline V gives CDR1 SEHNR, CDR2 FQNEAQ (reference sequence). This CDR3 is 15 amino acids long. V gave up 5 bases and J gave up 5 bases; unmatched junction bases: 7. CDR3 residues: CASSPGQGRHNEQFF. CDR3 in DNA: TGTGCCAGCAGCCCAGGACAGGGGAGACACAATGAGCAGTTCTTC.

The CDR3 reads CASSRARFNEQFF. As DNA, the CDR3 is TGTGCCAGCAGCCGGGCCCGATTTAATGAGCAGTTCTTC. This chain joins TRBV6-5 and TRBJ2-1, with D unclear. The V end lost 6 bases, the J end lost 7 bases, and 13 bases lay between the germline ends. This CDR3 has 13 amino acids. Germline V lookup: CDR1 MNHEY, CDR2 SVGAGI.

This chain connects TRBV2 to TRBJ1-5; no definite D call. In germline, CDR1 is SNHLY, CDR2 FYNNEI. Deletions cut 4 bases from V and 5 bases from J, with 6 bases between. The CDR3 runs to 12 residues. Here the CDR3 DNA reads TGTGCCAGCAGTGGGGAAGATCAGCCCCAGCATTTT. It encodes CASSGEDQPQHF.

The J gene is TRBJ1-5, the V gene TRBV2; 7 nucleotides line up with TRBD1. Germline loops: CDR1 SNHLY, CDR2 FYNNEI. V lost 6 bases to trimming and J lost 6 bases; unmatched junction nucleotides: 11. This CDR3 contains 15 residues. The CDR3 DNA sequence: TGTGCCAGCAGCGAAAGACAGGGTTTCACTCAGCCCCAGCATTTT. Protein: CASSERQGFTQPQHF.

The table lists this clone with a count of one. CDR3 nucleotide sequence: TGTGCCAGCTCACCACCGGCCGTTGGAGATACGCAGTATTTT. The encoded protein is CASSPPAVGDTQYF. The rearrangement joins TRBV18 to TRBJ2-3; D gene uncertain. The CDR3 has 14 residues. The V end was cut by 0 bases, the J end by 5 bases, with 9 bases between. CDR1 KGHSH and CDR2 LQKENI come from the germline V gene.